This TCR beta chain was captured in a study of radiotherapy plus CTLA-4 blockade in lung cancer. Findings and caveats of the study: An expansion of tumor-derived TCR clones occurred in blood after radiotherapy plus ipilimumab. It was early blood T cell clone dynamics, with interferon-beta, that reportedly best predicted response.

Assay used: immunoSEQ multiplex PCR; TCRdb lists only in-frame clones, some missing. This sample has around 65,000 clones, with about 80% found just once. Only a few counts were recorded for this clone. Its target is not known. Germline values: CDR1 PRHDT, CDR2 FYEKMQ (reference sequence). The CDR3 has 18 residues. The V gene lost 6 bases and the J gene lost 0 bases, with 18 bases spanning the gap. The sequence was obtained from a human donor with non-small cell lung cancer who had a complete response to radiotherapy plus ipilimumab. V usage is TRBV13 and J usage is TRBJ2-6, with a tentative D call TRBD1 (6 bases). Sequences were derived from peripheral blood, sampled from a patient treated with radiotherapy plus ipilimumab. CDR3 coding DNA: TGTGCCAGCAGACCCTTTGACAGGACCTACTCTGGGGCCAACGTCCTGACTTTC. It is translated as CASRPFDRTYSGANVLTF.